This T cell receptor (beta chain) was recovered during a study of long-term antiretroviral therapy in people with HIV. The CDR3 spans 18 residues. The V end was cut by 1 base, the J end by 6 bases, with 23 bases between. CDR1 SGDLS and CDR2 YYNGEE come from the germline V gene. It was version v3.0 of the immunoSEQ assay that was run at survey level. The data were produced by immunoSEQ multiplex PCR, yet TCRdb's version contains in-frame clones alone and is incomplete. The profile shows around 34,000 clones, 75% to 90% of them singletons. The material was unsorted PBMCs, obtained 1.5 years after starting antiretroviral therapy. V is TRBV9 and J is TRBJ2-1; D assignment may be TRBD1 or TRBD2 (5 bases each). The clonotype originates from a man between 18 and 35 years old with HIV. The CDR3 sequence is CASSVSGQVGFVGNEQFF. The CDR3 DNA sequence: TGTGCCAGCAGCGTATCGGGGCAGGTCGGATTCGTCGGCAATGAGCAGTTCTTC.